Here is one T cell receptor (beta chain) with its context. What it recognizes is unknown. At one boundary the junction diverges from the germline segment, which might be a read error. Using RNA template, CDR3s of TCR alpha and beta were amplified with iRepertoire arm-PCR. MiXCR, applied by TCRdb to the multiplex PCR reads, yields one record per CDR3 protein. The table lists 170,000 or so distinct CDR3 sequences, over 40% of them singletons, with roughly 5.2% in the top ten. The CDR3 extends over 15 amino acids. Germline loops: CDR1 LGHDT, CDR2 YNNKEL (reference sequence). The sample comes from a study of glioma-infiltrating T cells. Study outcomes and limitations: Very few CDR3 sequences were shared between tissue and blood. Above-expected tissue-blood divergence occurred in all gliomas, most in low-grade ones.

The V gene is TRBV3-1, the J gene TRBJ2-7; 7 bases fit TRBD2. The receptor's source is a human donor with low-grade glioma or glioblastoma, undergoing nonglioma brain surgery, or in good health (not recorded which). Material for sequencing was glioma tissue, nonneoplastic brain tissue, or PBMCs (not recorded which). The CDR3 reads CASSQASTSSHEQYF. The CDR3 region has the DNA TGTGCCAGCAGCCAAGCCTCGACTAGCTCCCACGAGCAGTACTTC.